What follows are 2 T cell receptor beta chains derived from one specimen sequenced in a study of T-cell memory formation after mild COVID-19. TCRdb reprocessed the 5' RACE reads via MiXCR and lists one record per CDR3 protein. The sample contains just over 350,000 distinct CDR3 sequences, roughly an eighth of which appear only once. Sequencing input: PBMCs or a T cell subset sorted from them (not recorded which). The receptor set was obtained from a man aged 18 to 29 who had mild COVID-19 (a few samples of this study predate the infection). Cell type and time point are not known.

About this clonotype: A read error may explain this, as a much larger clone is one base away. V and J are TRBV9 and TRBJ2-3; a possible D gene is TRBD2 (6 bases). Germline V gives CDR1 SGDLS, CDR2 YYNGEE. The CDR3 totals 14 residues. Trimming took off 1 base at V and 1 base at J, with 7 bases between the two ends. The CDR3 DNA reads TGTGCCAGCAGCGTACGCGGGGGCACAGATACGCAGTATTTT. Encoded protein: CASSVRGGTDTQYF.

This clonotype was counted a few times. J is TRBJ2-4 and V is TRBV4-1; the D gene could be TRBD1 or TRBD2 (6 bases each). Germline CDR1 reads MGHRA; CDR2 reads YSYEKL. The V and J ends lost 2 bases and 1 base respectively, with 15 bases between them. CDR3 length: 17 amino acids. The CDR3 region has the DNA TGCGCCAGCAGCCAACCCCGGGAAGGGGGGGCCAAAAACATTCAGTACTTC. This sequence encodes CASSQPREGGAKNIQYF.